This T cell receptor beta chain stems from a study of blood T cell repertoires in COVID-19. In the study overall: Spain, Italy and the United States supplied samples that represented acute and convalescent COVID-19.

Here immunoSEQ multiplex PCR was the method, and the copy in TCRdb shows in-frame clones only, minus some. The data hold approximately 240,000 clones, with approximately 90% observed a single time. This TCR came from a woman aged 40 to 50 who had recovered from COVID-19. The sequencing sample was made of peripheral blood.

The CDR3 region is CASSSTGTGRYEQFF. CDR3 nucleotides: TGTGCCAGCAGCTCCACCGGGACAGGGAGATATGAGCAGTTCTTC. The chain employs TRBV7-3 and TRBJ2-1, with TRBD1 identical over 9 bases. Germline assignment: CDR1 SGHTA and CDR2 FQGTGA. The CDR3 loop spans 15 amino acids. V gave up 4 bases and J gave up 8 bases; unmatched junction bases: 9.